One and the same sample provided the 25 T cell receptor beta chains below, sequenced in a study of shared clonotypes between healthy human individuals. This table comes from immunoSEQ multiplex PCR, and its TCRdb copy is limited to in-frame clones, with some not included. The sample shows roughly 1,100,000 clones, 65% to 80% of them seen only once. Sequencing was done on a sample of memory CD4+ T cells sorted from blood. This sample's subset: CD45RA-negative fraction. The receptors shown here come from a man between 18 and 29 years old in good health.

The rearrangement links TRBV10-1 to TRBJ2-7, with a weak D call TRBD1 (5 bases). This CDR3 has 12 residues. V was pared by 4 bases and J by 7 bases, with 11 bases between. Germline V gene lookup returns CDR1 WNHNN and CDR2 SYGVQD (reference sequence). The DNA of the CDR3 is TGCGCCAGCAGTGGGACCACAGGAGAGCAGTACTTC. Translated, it gives CASSGTTGEQYF.

The CDR3 here is CASSFGLNTGELFF. CDR3 sequence (DNA): TGTGCCAGCAGTTTTGGACTTAACACCGGGGAGCTGTTTTTT. V gene TRBV28 combines with J gene TRBJ2-2; the D gene is possibly TRBD2 (5 bases). V shed 3 bases and J shed 2 bases, with 7 bases lying between them. Germline V gives CDR1 MDHEN, CDR2 SYDVKM. The CDR3 runs to 14 residues.

This clone has only one observation. The chain couples TRBV30 to TRBJ2-7; TRBD2 matches at 8 bases. The length of the CDR3 is 16 residues. V dropped 0 bases and J dropped 2; count of bases not matched to a gene: 9. Per germline, CDR1 GTSNPN and CDR2 SVGIG (reference sequence). The CDR3 reads CAWSVSPTSGAYEQYF. CDR3 in DNA: TGTGCCTGGAGTGTGTCTCCCACTAGCGGAGCCTACGAGCAGTACTTC.

This sequence joins TRBV6-1 and TRBJ2-3; TRBD2 matches at 8 bases. With V trimmed by 2 bases and J by 4 bases, 8 bases remained unmatched. There are 16 residues in the CDR3. Germline V CDR1 and CDR2: MNHNS, SASEGT. CDR3 in DNA: TGTGCCAGCAGTGAAACGAGCCGGGGGGGTTCAGATACGCAGTATTTT. Translating it yields CASSETSRGGSDTQYF.

There are a few counts of this clone. The chain links TRBV28 to TRBJ1-1; 7 bases align to TRBD1. Trimming cost V 6 bases and J 1 base; bases outside gene matches: 2. The CDR3 loop spans 13 amino acids. Germline lookup yields CDR1 MDHEN and CDR2 SYDVKM. The CDR3 DNA sequence: TGTGCCAGCAGCTACAGGGGGAACACTGAAGCTTTCTTT. As protein: CASSYRGNTEAFF.

This clone was picked up a small number of times. J is TRBJ1-4 and V is TRBV5-6; possibly TRBD1 for D (5 bases). The germline CDR1 and CDR2 sequences are SGHDT and YYEEEE. The CDR3 runs to 17 residues. The V end lost 1 base, the J end lost 3 bases, and 16 bases lay between the germline ends. The CDR3 DNA reads TGTGCCAGCAGCTTGATGGGACCCGGGCGTGCTAATGAAAAACTGTTTTTT. Protein sequence: CASSLMGPGRANEKLFF.

This clone has just one count. The chain couples TRBV19 to TRBJ2-2; 7 bases map to TRBD1. The CDR3 has 18 amino acids. Germline-derived CDR1 and CDR2 are LNHDA and SQIVND (reference sequence). J gave up 0 bases and V 1 base, and 8 bases lay outside the gene matches. CDR3 bases: TGTGCCAGTAGTATAGTGCCGAGGGGGCGGGCGAACACCGGGGAGCTGTTTTTT. This codes for CASSIVPRGRANTGELFF.

The chain combines TRBV9 with TRBJ2-1, with D perhaps given as TRBD1 or TRBD2 (5 bases each). The CDR3 is 15 residues long. V lost 0 bases and J lost 6, with 13 bases in between. CDR1 is SGDLS, CDR2 YYNGEE, per germline. The CDR3 loop reads CASSVAALGVNEQFF. In nucleotides, the CDR3 is TGTGCCAGCAGCGTAGCGGCCCTGGGGGTCAATGAGCAGTTCTTC.

This clone showed up just once. CDR3 loop: CASSSPRADARYGYTF. The CDR3 DNA reads TGTGCCAGCAGTTCACCCCGGGCCGATGCCCGTTATGGCTACACCTTC. The V call is TRBV28, the J call TRBJ1-2; D unresolved. Germline-derived CDR1 and CDR2 are MDHEN and SYDVKM. CDR3 length: 16 residues. V was cut by 4 bases and J by 5 bases, with 20 bases left in between.

The chain carries TRBV7-2 and TRBJ1-2; 8 bases agree with TRBD1. The CDR3 runs 14 residues. Germline assignment: CDR1 SGHTA and CDR2 FQGNSA. The trim removed 5 bases at V and 7 bases at J, leaving 9 bases unmatched. CDR3 in amino acids: CASSRQGTKGGYTF. DNA of the CDR3: TGTGCCAGCAGCCGACAGGGGACAAAGGGTGGCTACACCTTC.

This rearrangement joins TRBV5-6 to TRBJ2-1; the D gene could be TRBD1 or TRBD2 (9 bases each). Germline lookup yields CDR1 SGHDT and CDR2 YYEEEE. The V end lost 4 bases, the J end lost 0 bases, and 23 bases lay between the germline ends. The CDR3 is 19 residues long. CDR3 protein: CASSPGQGLALSSYNEQFF. In DNA form, the CDR3 reads TGTGCCAGCAGCCCGGGACAGGGACTAGCTCTAAGCTCCTACAATGAGCAGTTCTTC. Using reference TRBV5-6 and TRBJ2-1 for the parts outside the CDR3, the full variable domain is DAGVTQSPTHLIKTRGQQVTLRCSPKSGHDTVSWYQQALGQGPQFIFQYYEEEERQRGNFPDRFSGHQFPNYSSELNVNALLLGDSALYLCASSPGQGLALSSYNEQFFGPGTRLTVL.

Turning to this clone: Additional DNA sequences in this sample encode the identical CDR3. J is TRBJ2-7 and V is TRBV7-2; 8 nucleotides match TRBD2. The CDR3 length is 14 residues. V trimming: 1 base; J trimming: 3 bases; junction bases outside the gene matches: 2. Looked up from germline, CDR1 is SGHTA and CDR2 is FQGNSA. The CDR3 DNA is TGTGCCAGCAGCTTAGGGGGACTAGTCTACGAGCAGTACTTC. Protein product: CASSLGGLVYEQYF. Full variable domain (remainder filled in from reference TRBV7-2 and TRBJ2-7): GAGVSQSPSNKVTEKGKDVELRCDPISGHTALYWYRQSLGQGLEFLIYFQGNSAPDKSGLPSDRFSAERTGGSVSTLTIQRTQQEDSAVYLCASSLGGLVYEQYFGPGTRLTVT.

Only a few counts were recorded for this clone. The same CDR3 is also encoded by other DNA sequences in this sample. The rearrangement links TRBV28 to TRBJ1-5; D gene unclear. The CDR3 is made up of 13 amino acids. V lost 2 bases, J lost 2 bases, and 4 bases lay in between. Germline values: CDR1 MDHEN, CDR2 SYDVKM. The CDR3: CASSLTGNQPQHF. CDR3 DNA sequence: TGTGCCAGCAGTTTAACGGGCAATCAGCCCCAGCATTTT.

The chain recombines TRBV7-2 with TRBJ2-4; tentative D call: TRBD2 (6 bases). Trimming left V 2 bases short and J 8 bases short, with 13 bases between. CDR1 and CDR2 from the germline V gene are SGHTA and FQGNSA. This CDR3 region has 14 residues. CDR3 coding DNA: TGTGCCAGCAGCTTAAAGGAGGGTTGGGACATTCAGTACTTC. Translating it yields CASSLKEGWDIQYF.

This clone was found once. This chain uses TRBV7-9 with TRBJ1-4, with D possibly TRBD1 on 6 matching bases. Deletions cut 5 bases from V and 6 bases from J, with 22 bases between. CDR3 length: 17 residues. Germline assignment: CDR1 SEHNR and CDR2 FQNEAQ (reference sequence). In DNA, the CDR3 is TGTGCCAGCAGCCCGCTAGCCGGCCCGGGGGCAGATGAAAAACTGTTTTTT. The encoded protein is CASSPLAGPGADEKLFF. The whole variable domain, filled in from reference TRBV7-9 and TRBJ1-4, reads DTGVSQNPRHKITKRGQNVTFRCDPISEHNRLYWYRQTLGQGPEFLTYFQNEAQLEKSRLLSDRFSAERPKGSFSTLEIQRTEQGDSAMYLCASSPLAGPGADEKLFFGSGTQLSVL.

This rearrangement joins TRBV7-2 to TRBJ2-5; the match to TRBD2 covers 10 bases. The CDR3 loop spans 14 amino acids. The junction had 4 bases not matched to a gene; V was cut back by 4 bases and J by 5 bases. CDR1 and CDR2 (germline): SGHTA, FQGNSA. This chain's CDR3 is CASSSSGSWETQYF. CDR3 nucleotide sequence: TGTGCCAGCAGCTCTAGCGGGAGCTGGGAGACCCAGTACTTC.

The table lists this clone with a few counts. The chain has TRBV7-8 and TRBJ1-2; 8 bases fit TRBD1. With V trimmed by 7 bases and J by 8 bases, 6 bases remained unmatched. This CDR3 comprises 12 residues. Per the germline V gene, CDR1 is SGHVS and CDR2 is FQNEAQ. The CDR3 DNA is TGTGCCAGCACCACGACAGGGGACGGCTACACCTTC. It yields the protein CASTTTGDGYTF.

This chain uses TRBV7-2 with TRBJ2-5, with D unclear. In germline, CDR1 is SGHTA, CDR2 FQGNSA. V was cut by 2 bases and J by 5 bases, with 15 bases left in between. CDR3 length equals 15 residues. The CDR3 spells CASSLPSKGGETQYF. In DNA, the CDR3 is TGTGCCAGCAGCTTACCTAGTAAGGGCGGCGAGACCCAGTACTTC.

This sequence joins TRBV7-2 and TRBJ2-7; D might be TRBD2 (6 bases). The ends were cut back, 9 bases at V and 4 bases at J, with 16 bases in the middle. Germline V gene sequence: CDR1 SGHTA, CDR2 FQGNSA. The CDR3 has 13 amino acids. DNA of the CDR3: TGTGCCAGTAGGAGGGGCCCCCTTTACGAGCAGTACTTC. Amino acid sequence: CASRRGPLYEQYF.

This clone was seen just once. The sample holds other DNA sequences that translate to the same CDR3. The genes are TRBV5-1 and TRBJ2-7; 10 nucleotides agree with TRBD2. CDR1 is SGHRS, CDR2 YFSETQ, per germline. Unmatched junction bases numbered 4, after V lost 0 bases and J lost 7 bases. CDR3 length: 14 amino acids. The CDR3 DNA reads as TGCGCCAGCAGCTTGGAGGGACTAGCGCGAGAGCAGTACTTC. Translating it yields CASSLEGLAREQYF.

This clone was detected only a few times. The chain carries TRBV7-9 and TRBJ1-6; the D is unclear. Germline V gene lookup returns CDR1 SEHNR and CDR2 FQNEAQ (reference sequence). The CDR3 has 15 residues. V lost 1 base and J lost 6, with 10 bases in between. The CDR3 spells CASSLGIGSNSPLHF. The CDR3 nucleotides are TGTGCCAGCAGCTTAGGAATAGGGAGTAATTCACCCCTCCACTTT.

This clone has just a few counts. The V gene is TRBV5-4, the J gene TRBJ2-7; a weak D match, TRBD1 (6 bases). Per the germline V gene, CDR1 is SGHNT and CDR2 is YYREEE (reference sequence). This CDR3 is 14 amino acids long. Trimming left V 5 bases short and J 0 bases short, with 12 bases between. As DNA, the CDR3 is TGTGCCAGCAGAGCCGACAGGTACTCCTACGAGCAGTACTTC. Its protein is CASRADRYSYEQYF.

The chain combines TRBV7-2 with TRBJ2-1, with 12 bases matching TRBD2. CDR1 and CDR2 (germline): SGHTA, FQGNSA. The CDR3 loop spans 19 amino acids. Trimming at V came to 5 bases and at J to 1 base, leaving 12 bases not matched to a gene. The CDR3 region has the DNA TGTGCCAGCAGCATAACCGGGACTAGCGGGCTACCTTCCTACAATGAGCAGTTCTTC. This codes for CASSITGTSGLPSYNEQFF.

The chain carries TRBV11-2 and TRBJ2-5; the D is unclear. Trimming stripped 5 bases from V and 0 bases from J, with 10 bases between. The CDR3 covers 14 residues. Per germline, CDR1 SGHAT and CDR2 FQNNGV. The CDR3 loop reads CASSPQRHQETQYF. The CDR3 DNA reads as TGTGCCAGCAGCCCTCAGAGACACCAAGAGACCCAGTACTTC.

This sequence joins TRBV19 and TRBJ1-4; D is undetermined. Germline-derived CDR1 and CDR2 are LNHDA and SQIVND (reference sequence). CDR3 size: 15 residues. The germline V and J ends were trimmed by 4 bases and 8 bases, with 17 bases remaining between them. CDR3 region: CASSTGALYGEKLFF. The CDR3 DNA sequence: TGTGCCAGTAGTACAGGCGCCTTGTATGGAGAAAAACTGTTTTTT.